This entry features one T cell receptor (beta chain) sequence. The table came from immunoSEQ multiplex PCR; TCRdb's copy has only in-frame clones and leaves some out. The sample records roughly 100,000 clones, about 89% being singletons. Germline CDR1 is SGHVS and CDR2 is FNYEAQ. The CDR3 is 14 amino acids. Trimming pared 2 bases from V and 2 bases from J, leaving 10 bases between. This sample is drawn from a study of blood T cell repertoires in COVID-19. This receptor was identified in a woman between 45 and 65 years old in a cohort sampled during active COVID-19. Source material: peripheral blood. The genes are TRBV7-6 and TRBJ2-7, with a possible D match to TRBD1 (6 bases). The CDR3 reads CASSLPGHPYEQYF. The DNA for the CDR3 is TGTGCCAGCAGCTTACCGGGACACCCCTACGAGCAGTACTTC.